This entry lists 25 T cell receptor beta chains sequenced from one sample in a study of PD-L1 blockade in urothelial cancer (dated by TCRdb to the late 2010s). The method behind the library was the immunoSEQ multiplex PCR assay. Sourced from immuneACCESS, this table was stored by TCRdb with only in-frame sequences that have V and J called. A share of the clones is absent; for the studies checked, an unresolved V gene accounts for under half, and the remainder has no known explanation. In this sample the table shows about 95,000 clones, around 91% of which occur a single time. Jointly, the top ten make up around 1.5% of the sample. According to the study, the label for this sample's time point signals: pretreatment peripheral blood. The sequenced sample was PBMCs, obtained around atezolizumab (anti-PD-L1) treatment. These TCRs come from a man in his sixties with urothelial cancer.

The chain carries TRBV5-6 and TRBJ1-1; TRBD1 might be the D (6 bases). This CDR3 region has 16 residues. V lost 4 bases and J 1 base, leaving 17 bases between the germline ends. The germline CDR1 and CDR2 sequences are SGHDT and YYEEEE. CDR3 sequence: CASSLYRVSQNTEAFF. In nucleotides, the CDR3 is TGTGCCAGCAGCCTTTACAGGGTCTCGCAGAACACTGAAGCTTTCTTT.

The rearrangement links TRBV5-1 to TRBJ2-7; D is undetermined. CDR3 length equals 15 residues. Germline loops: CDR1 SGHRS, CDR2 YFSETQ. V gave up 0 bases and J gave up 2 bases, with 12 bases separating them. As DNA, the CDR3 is TGCGCCAGCAGCTTGGGTCCAGGTGAGACCTACGAGCAGTACTTC. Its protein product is CASSLGPGETYEQYF.

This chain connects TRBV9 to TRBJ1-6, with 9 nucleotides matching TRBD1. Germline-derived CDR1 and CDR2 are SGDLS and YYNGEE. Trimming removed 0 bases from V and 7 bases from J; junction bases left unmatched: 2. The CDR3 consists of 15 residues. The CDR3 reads CASSVEGQGNSPLHF. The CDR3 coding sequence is TGTGCCAGCAGCGTAGAGGGACAGGGAAATTCACCCCTCCACTTT.

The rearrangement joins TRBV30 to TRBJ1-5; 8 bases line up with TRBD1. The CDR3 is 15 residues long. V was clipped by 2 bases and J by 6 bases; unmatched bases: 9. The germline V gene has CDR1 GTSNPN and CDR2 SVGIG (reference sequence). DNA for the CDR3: TGTGCCTGGAGTTCTCGATACAGGGGGGTTCAGCCCCAGCATTTT. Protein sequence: CAWSSRYRGVQPQHF. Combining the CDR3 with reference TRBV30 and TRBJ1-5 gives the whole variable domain SQTIHQWPATLVQPVGSPLSLECTVEGTSNPNLYWYRQAAGRGLQLLFYSVGIGQISSEVPQNLSASRPQDRQFILSSKKLLLSDSGFYLCAWSSRYRGVQPQHFGDGTRLSIL.

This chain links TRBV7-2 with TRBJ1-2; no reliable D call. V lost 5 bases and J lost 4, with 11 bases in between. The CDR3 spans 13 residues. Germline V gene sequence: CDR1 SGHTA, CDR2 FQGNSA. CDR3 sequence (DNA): TGTGCCAGCAGCCCTGCCGAGGTCTATGGCTACACCTTC. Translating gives CASSPAEVYGYTF.

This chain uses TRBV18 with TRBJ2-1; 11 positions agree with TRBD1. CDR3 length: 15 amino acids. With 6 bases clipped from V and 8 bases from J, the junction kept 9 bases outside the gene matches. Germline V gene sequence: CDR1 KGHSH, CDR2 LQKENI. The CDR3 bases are TGTGCCAGCTCCGAGGGGACAGGGGGTATGGATGAGCAGTTCTTC. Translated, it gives CASSEGTGGMDEQFF.

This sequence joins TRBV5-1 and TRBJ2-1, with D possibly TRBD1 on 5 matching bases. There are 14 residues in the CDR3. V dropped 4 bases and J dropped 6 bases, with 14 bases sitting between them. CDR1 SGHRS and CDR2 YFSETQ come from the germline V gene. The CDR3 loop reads CASSLGWGGNEQFF. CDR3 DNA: TGCGCCAGCAGCCTGGGTTGGGGCGGCAATGAGCAGTTCTTC.

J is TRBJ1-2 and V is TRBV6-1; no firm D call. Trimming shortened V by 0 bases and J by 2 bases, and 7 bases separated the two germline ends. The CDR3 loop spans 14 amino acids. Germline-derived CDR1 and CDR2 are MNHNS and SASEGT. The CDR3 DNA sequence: TGTGCCAGCAGTGAAGCACTGTTCAACTATGGCTACACCTTC. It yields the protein CASSEALFNYGYTF.

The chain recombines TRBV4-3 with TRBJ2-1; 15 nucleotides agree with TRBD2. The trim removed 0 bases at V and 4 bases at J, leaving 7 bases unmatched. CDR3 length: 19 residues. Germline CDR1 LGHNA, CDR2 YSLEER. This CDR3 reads CASSQEPGLAGGLYNEQFF. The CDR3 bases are TGCGCCAGCAGCCAAGAGCCGGGACTAGCGGGAGGTCTTTACAATGAGCAGTTCTTC.

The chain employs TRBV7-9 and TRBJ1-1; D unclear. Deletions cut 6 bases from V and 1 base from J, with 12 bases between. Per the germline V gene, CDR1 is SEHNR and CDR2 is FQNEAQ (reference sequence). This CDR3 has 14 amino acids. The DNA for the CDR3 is TGTGCCAGCAGGGCGGGCAGTTCGAACACTGAAGCTTTCTTT. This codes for CASRAGSSNTEAFF.

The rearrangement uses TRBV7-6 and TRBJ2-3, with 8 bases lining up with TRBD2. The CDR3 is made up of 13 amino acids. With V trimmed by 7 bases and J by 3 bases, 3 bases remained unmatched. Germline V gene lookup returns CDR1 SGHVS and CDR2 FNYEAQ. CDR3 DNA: TGTGCCAGCACGGGGGGGCCGACAGATACGCAGTATTTT. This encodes CASTGGPTDTQYF.

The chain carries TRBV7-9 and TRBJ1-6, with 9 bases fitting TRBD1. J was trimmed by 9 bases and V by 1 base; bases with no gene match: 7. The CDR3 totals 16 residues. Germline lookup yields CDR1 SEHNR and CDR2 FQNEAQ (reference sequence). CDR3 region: CASSLVSGTGTSPLHF. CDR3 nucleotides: TGTGCCAGCAGCTTAGTCTCCGGGACAGGGACTTCACCCCTCCACTTT.

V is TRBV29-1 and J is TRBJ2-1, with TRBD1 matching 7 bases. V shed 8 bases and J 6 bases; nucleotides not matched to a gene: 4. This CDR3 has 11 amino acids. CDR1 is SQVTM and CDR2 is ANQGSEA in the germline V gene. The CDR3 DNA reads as TGCAGCATGGGACAGCTCAATGAGCAGTTCTTC. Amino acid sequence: CSMGQLNEQFF.

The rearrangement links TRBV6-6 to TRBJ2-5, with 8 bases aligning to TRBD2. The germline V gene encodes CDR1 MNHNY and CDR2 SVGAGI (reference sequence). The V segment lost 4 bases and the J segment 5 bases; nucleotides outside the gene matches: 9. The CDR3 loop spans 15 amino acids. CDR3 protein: CASSWGLGGGETQYF. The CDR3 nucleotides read TGTGCCAGCAGTTGGGGATTAGGCGGGGGGGAGACCCAGTACTTC.

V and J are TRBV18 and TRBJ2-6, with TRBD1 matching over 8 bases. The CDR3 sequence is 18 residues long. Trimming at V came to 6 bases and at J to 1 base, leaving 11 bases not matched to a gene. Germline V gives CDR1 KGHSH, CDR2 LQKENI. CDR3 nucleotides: TGTGCCAGCTCGCAGGGGACAGGCGACCCGTCTGGGGCCAACGTCCTGACTTTC. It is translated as CASSQGTGDPSGANVLTF.

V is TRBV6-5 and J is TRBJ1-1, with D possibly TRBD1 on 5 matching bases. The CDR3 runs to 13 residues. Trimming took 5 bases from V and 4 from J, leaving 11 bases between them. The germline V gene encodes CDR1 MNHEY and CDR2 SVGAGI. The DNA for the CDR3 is TGTGCCAGCAGTGCACAGGATTTCACTGAAGCTTTCTTT. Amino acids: CASSAQDFTEAFF.

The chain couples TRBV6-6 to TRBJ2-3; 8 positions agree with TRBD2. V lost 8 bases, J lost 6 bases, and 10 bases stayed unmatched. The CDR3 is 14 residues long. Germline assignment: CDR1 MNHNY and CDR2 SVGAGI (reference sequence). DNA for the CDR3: TGTGCCAGCGGGGCGGGACTAGTCTCCGATACGCAGTATTTT. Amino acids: CASGAGLVSDTQYF.

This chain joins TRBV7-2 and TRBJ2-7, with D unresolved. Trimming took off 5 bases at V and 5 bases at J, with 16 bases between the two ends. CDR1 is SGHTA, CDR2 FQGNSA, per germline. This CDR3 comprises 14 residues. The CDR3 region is CASSTATVEHEQYF. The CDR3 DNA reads TGTGCCAGCAGCACCGCTACCGTTGAGCACGAGCAGTACTTC.

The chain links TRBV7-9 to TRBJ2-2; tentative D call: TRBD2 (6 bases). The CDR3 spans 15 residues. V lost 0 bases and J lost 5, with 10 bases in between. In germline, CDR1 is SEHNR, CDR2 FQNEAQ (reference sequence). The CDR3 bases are TGTGCCAGCAGCTTAGCTCGGGAGTTGACCGGGGAGCTGTTTTTT. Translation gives CASSLARELTGELFF. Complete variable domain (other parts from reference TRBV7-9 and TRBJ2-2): DTGVSQNPRHKITKRGQNVTFRCDPISEHNRLYWYRQTLGQGPEFLTYFQNEAQLEKSRLLSDRFSAERPKGSFSTLEIQRTEQGDSAMYLCASSLARELTGELFFGEGSRLTVL.

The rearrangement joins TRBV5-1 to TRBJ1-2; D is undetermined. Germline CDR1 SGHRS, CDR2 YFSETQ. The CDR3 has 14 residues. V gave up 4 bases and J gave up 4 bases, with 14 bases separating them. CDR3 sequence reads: CASSPEGRTYGYTF. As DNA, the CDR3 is TGCGCCAGCAGCCCCGAGGGCAGGACCTATGGCTACACCTTC.

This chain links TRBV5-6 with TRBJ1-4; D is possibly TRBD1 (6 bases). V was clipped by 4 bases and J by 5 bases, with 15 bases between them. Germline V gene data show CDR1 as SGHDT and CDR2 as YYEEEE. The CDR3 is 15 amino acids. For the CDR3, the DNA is TGTGCCAGCAGCCCACGGGGGGCGTACAATGAAAAACTGTTTTTT. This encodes CASSPRGAYNEKLFF. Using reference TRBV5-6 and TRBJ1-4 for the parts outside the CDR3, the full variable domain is DAGVTQSPTHLIKTRGQQVTLRCSPKSGHDTVSWYQQALGQGPQFIFQYYEEEERQRGNFPDRFSGHQFPNYSSELNVNALLLGDSALYLCASSPRGAYNEKLFFGSGTQLSVL.

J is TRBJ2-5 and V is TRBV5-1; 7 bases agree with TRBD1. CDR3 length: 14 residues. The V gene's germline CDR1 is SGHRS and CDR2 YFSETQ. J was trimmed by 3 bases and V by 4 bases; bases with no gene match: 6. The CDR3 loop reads CASSLSGTEETQYF. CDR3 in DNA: TGCGCCAGCAGCCTCTCCGGGACAGAAGAGACCCAGTACTTC.

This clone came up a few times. The CDR3 DNA follows: TGTGCCAGCAGCTTGGGGCGACAGGGATTTGACGAGCAGTACTTC. Translated: CASSLGRQGFDEQYF. This chain links TRBV7-9 with TRBJ2-7, with 7 positions matching TRBD1. V lost 3 bases, J lost 5 bases, and 10 bases stayed unmatched. Germline V lookup: CDR1 SEHNR, CDR2 FQNEAQ (reference sequence). The length of the CDR3 is 15 residues.

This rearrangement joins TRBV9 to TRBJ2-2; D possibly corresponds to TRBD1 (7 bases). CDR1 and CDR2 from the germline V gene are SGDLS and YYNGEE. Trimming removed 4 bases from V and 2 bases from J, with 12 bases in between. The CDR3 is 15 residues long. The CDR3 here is CASSRGDSNTGELFF. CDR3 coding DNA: TGTGCCAGCAGCAGGGGGGACAGTAACACCGGGGAGCTGTTTTTT.

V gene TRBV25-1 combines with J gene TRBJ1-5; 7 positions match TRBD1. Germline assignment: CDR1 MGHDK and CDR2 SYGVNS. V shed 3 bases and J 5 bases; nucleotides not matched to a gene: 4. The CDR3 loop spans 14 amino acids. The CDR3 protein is CASSETGLYQPQHF. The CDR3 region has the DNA TGTGCCAGCAGTGAGACAGGGTTGTATCAGCCCCAGCATTTT.